This T cell receptor (beta chain) is from a study of blood T cell repertoires in COVID-19. The junction had 0 bases not matched to a gene; V was cut back by 0 bases and J by 2 bases. Germline CDR1 reads SGHKS; CDR2 reads YYEKEE (reference sequence). This CDR3 comprises 14 residues. Repertoires were generated with immunoSEQ multiplex PCR, while TCRdb's copy carries only in-frame clones and drops some. This table has 300,000 to 400,000 clones, 75% to 90% appearing once. For this clone: Other DNA sequences in the same sample also yield this CDR3.

The specimen sequenced was peripheral blood. This chain joins TRBV5-5 and TRBJ2-7, with 9 nucleotides matching TRBD1. This sequence was found in a woman in her sixties with COVID-19, enrolled during active disease. CDR3 region: CASSLGQGAYEQYF. The CDR3 nucleotides are TGTGCCAGCAGCTTGGGACAGGGGGCCTACGAGCAGTACTTC.